This T cell receptor (beta chain) emerged from a study of blood T cell repertoires in COVID-19. The overall study: COVID-19 samples collected from the United States, Italy and Spain covered acute and convalescent phases.

This CDR3 contains 14 residues. Trimming removed 5 bases from V and 4 bases from J; junction bases left unmatched: 3. Germline V gene sequence: CDR1 MNHEY, CDR2 SVGAGI. This table comes from immunoSEQ multiplex PCR, and its TCRdb copy is limited to in-frame clones, with some not included. In the table there are approximately 52,000 clones, around four fifths of which are singletons. The source material was peripheral blood. This chain joins TRBV6-5 and TRBJ1-5; 9 bases are a match to TRBD1. This TCR was sampled from an elderly woman with acute or convalescent COVID-19. The CDR3 protein is CASSIGTGNQPQHF. Written as DNA, the CDR3 is TGTGCCAGCAGTATCGGGACAGGGAATCAGCCCCAGCATTTT.